The 28 T cell receptor beta chains below come from one sample, sequenced in a study of early stage breast cancer tumors. Using immunoSEQ multiplex PCR, the repertoire was profiled, and TCRdb retains in-frame clones only, with some absent. The data show about 8,400 clones, approximately 80% seen once. Sequenced material: normal breast tissue next to the tumor. The receptors shown here come from a person in their sixties or seventies with breast cancer.

This sequence joins TRBV5-4 and TRBJ1-1; weak D call: TRBD1 (6 bases). Germline loops: CDR1 SGHNT, CDR2 YYREEE (reference sequence). CDR3 length equals 13 residues. The V gene lost 1 base and the J gene lost 4 bases, with 8 bases spanning the gap. In DNA form, the CDR3 reads TGTGCCAGCAGCTTGACAGGGCCCACTGAAGCTTTCTTT. This translates into CASSLTGPTEAFF.

The J gene is TRBJ2-1, the V gene TRBV9; 8 bases match TRBD2. V lost 0 bases and J lost 8; bases outside the gene matches: 10. The germline V gene has CDR1 SGDLS and CDR2 YYNGEE. The CDR3 is made up of 16 amino acids. CDR3 in DNA: TGTGCCAGCAGCGTAGGTGGGGCGGGGGGTTCTTATGAGCAGTTCTTC. This gives the protein CASSVGGAGGSYEQFF. The full variable domain, its missing parts supplied by reference TRBV9 and TRBJ2-1, is DSGVTQTPKHLITATGQRVTLRCSPRSGDLSVYWYQQSLDQGLQFLIQYYNGEERAKGNILERFSAQQFPDLHSELNLSSLELGDSALYFCASSVGGAGGSYEQFFGPGTRLTVL.

The genes are TRBV10-3 and TRBJ2-7; a possible D gene is TRBD2 (6 bases). This CDR3 has 15 amino acids. V lost 1 base, J lost 0 bases, and 10 bases lay in between. The germline CDR1 and CDR2 sequences are ENHRY and SYGVKD. The CDR3 sequence is CAISEYAGSSYEQYF. The DNA for the CDR3 is TGTGCCATCAGTGAGTATGCGGGGAGCTCCTACGAGCAGTACTTC.

The rearrangement uses TRBV7-2 and TRBJ1-2, with TRBD1 as a possible D gene (6 bases). Trimming shortened V by 2 bases and J by 4 bases, and 17 bases separated the two germline ends. Germline loops: CDR1 SGHTA, CDR2 FQGNSA. The CDR3 consists of 16 residues. CDR3 residues: CASSLWGQGGSYGYTF. The DNA of the CDR3 is TGTGCCAGCAGCTTATGGGGGCAGGGAGGTAGCTATGGCTACACCTTC.

The chain carries TRBV7-2 and TRBJ1-6; a possible D gene is TRBD1 (6 bases). Germline V gene sequence: CDR1 SGHTA, CDR2 FQGNSA. V dropped 0 bases and J dropped 15 bases, with 15 bases sitting between them. The CDR3 runs to 14 residues. The CDR3 bases are TGTGCCAGCAGCTTAGCAACCCCCAGGACAGTCCTCCACTTT. The encoded protein is CASSLATPRTVLHF.

The genes are TRBV14 and TRBJ2-7; D remains ambiguous. The CDR3 has 12 amino acids. Trimming removed 4 bases at V and 3 bases at J, with 7 bases between. The germline V gene has CDR1 SGHDN and CDR2 FVKESK. The CDR3 is CASSLDGYEQYF. CDR3 in DNA: TGTGCCAGCAGCCTTGACGGCTACGAGCAGTACTTC.

The rearrangement uses TRBV5-1 and TRBJ1-4; maybe TRBD1 (5 bases). Germline CDR1 SGHRS, CDR2 YFSETQ. The CDR3 contains 16 residues. The V gene lost 4 bases and the J gene lost 6 bases, with 19 bases spanning the gap. The CDR3 here is CASSQIGGTAYEKLFF. In nucleotides, the CDR3 is TGCGCCAGCAGCCAAATTGGGGGGACGGCGTATGAAAAACTGTTTTTT.

V is TRBV7-9 and J is TRBJ2-7, with 10 bases identical to TRBD1. This CDR3 spans 14 amino acids. CDR1 and CDR2 from the germline V gene are SEHNR and FQNEAQ (reference sequence). The V gene end was trimmed by 1 base and the J gene end by 4 bases; junction bases not matched to a gene: 1. The CDR3 here is CASSLGQGAYEQYF. The DNA of the CDR3 is TGTGCCAGCAGCTTAGGACAGGGGGCTTACGAGCAGTACTTC.

This clone was counted only a few times. The chain is built from TRBV7-8 and TRBJ1-5; 9 nucleotides align to TRBD1. CDR1 is SGHVS and CDR2 is FQNEAQ in the germline V gene. The ends lost 5 bases at V and 6 bases at J; junction bases unmatched: 8. This CDR3 region has 15 residues. DNA of the CDR3: TGTGCCAGCAGCGTCGGACAGGGGCACGCTCAGCCCCAGCATTTT. Translation gives CASSVGQGHAQPQHF.

The J gene is TRBJ2-3, the V gene TRBV7-3; TRBD2 might be the D (6 bases). The germline V gene encodes CDR1 SGHTA and CDR2 FQGTGA. This CDR3 has 13 residues. V lost 0 bases and J lost 6, with 7 bases in between. The CDR3 sequence: CASSLTGRDTQYF. CDR3 in DNA: TGTGCCAGCAGCTTAACAGGGAGGGATACGCAGTATTTT.

As for this clone: The same CDR3 arises from other DNA sequences in this sample as well. V gene TRBV14 combines with J gene TRBJ1-1; TRBD1 matches at 8 bases. This CDR3 has 12 residues. The germline CDR1 and CDR2 sequences are SGHDN and FVKESK. With V trimmed by 5 bases and J by 8 bases, 4 bases remained unmatched. DNA for the CDR3: TGTGCCAGCAGCACGTACAGGGGGGAAGCTTTCTTT. This encodes CASSTYRGEAFF.

CDR3: CASSTGTGGVYEQYF. The CDR3 DNA follows: TGTGCCAGCAGTACCGGGACAGGGGGCGTCTACGAGCAGTACTTC. This sequence joins TRBV27 and TRBJ2-7, with 12 nucleotides matching TRBD1. The CDR3 extends over 15 amino acids. The junction had 5 bases not matched to a gene; V was cut back by 5 bases and J by 3 bases. Per the germline V gene, CDR1 is MNHEY and CDR2 is SMNVEV (reference sequence).

The sample holds a few counts of this clone. The gene calls are TRBV20-1 and TRBJ1-2; D unclear. Germline values: CDR1 DFQATT, CDR2 SNEGSKA (reference sequence). V shed 6 bases and J shed 4 bases, with 9 bases lying between them. This CDR3 has 11 residues. This CDR3 reads CSAPWAYGYTF. DNA for the CDR3: TGCAGTGCCCCGTGGGCCTATGGCTACACCTTC.

In DNA form, the CDR3 reads TGTGCCAGCAGCCTAACAGGGAGTTCCTACGAGCAGTACTTC. It codes for CASSLTGSSYEQYF. The J gene is TRBJ2-7, the V gene TRBV7-9; D is possibly TRBD1 (6 bases). Germline V gives CDR1 SEHNR, CDR2 FQNEAQ (reference sequence). V shed 5 bases and J shed 1 base, with 12 bases lying between them. The CDR3 extends over 14 amino acids.

V is TRBV5-5 and J is TRBJ2-1, with D perhaps matching TRBD2 (7 bases). V lost 0 bases and J 3 bases, leaving 13 bases between the germline ends. The CDR3 is made up of 16 amino acids. CDR1 is SGHKS, CDR2 YYEKEE, per germline (reference sequence). The chain's CDR3 is CASSLGGGGYYNEQFF. The CDR3 bases are TGTGCCAGCAGCTTGGGGGGCGGGGGCTACTACAATGAGCAGTTCTTC.

This chain links TRBV7-9 with TRBJ2-5; D remains unclear. Per germline, CDR1 SEHNR and CDR2 FQNEAQ (reference sequence). The V end lost 6 bases, the J end lost 0 bases, and 14 bases lay between the germline ends. The CDR3 length is 15 residues. The CDR3 sequence: CASRKGPSHQETQYF. In nucleotides, the CDR3 is TGTGCCAGCAGAAAAGGACCATCCCACCAAGAGACCCAGTACTTC.

The J gene is TRBJ1-1, the V gene TRBV7-2; 8 positions agree with TRBD1. V gave up 5 bases and J gave up 6 bases; unmatched junction bases: 11. This CDR3 has 15 amino acids. The germline V gene encodes CDR1 SGHTA and CDR2 FQGNSA. The CDR3 reads CASSQTTGVKAEAFF. CDR3 sequence (DNA): TGTGCCAGCAGCCAAACGACAGGGGTTAAGGCTGAAGCTTTCTTT.

This clone is labeled as medium-sized. This sequence joins TRBV28 and TRBJ2-7, with 8 positions matching TRBD1. The CDR3 sequence is 13 residues long. Germline assignment: CDR1 MDHEN and CDR2 SYDVKM. The ends lost 6 bases at V and 5 bases at J; junction bases unmatched: 6. The CDR3 DNA reads as TGTGCCAGCAGGCTCCCGGGACAGGACGAGCAGTACTTC. It yields the protein CASRLPGQDEQYF.

V gene TRBV5-6 combines with J gene TRBJ2-1; 10 positions agree with TRBD2. There are 17 residues in the CDR3. The V gene's germline CDR1 is SGHDT and CDR2 YYEEEE. The J segment lost 5 bases and the V segment lost 0 bases, leaving 8 bases of the junction unmatched. CDR3 residues: CASSLEGLAGDHNEQFF. The CDR3 DNA is TGTGCCAGCAGCTTGGAGGGCCTAGCGGGGGATCACAATGAGCAGTTCTTC.

This chain links TRBV19 with TRBJ1-3; D unclear. V lost 5 bases and J 5 bases, leaving 13 bases between the germline ends. The germline V gene encodes CDR1 LNHDA and CDR2 SQIVND (reference sequence). The CDR3 has 14 residues. The chain's CDR3 is CASSDRGNRNTIYF. CDR3 nucleotides: TGTGCCAGTAGTGACCGGGGAAACAGAAACACCATATATTTT.

J is TRBJ2-3 and V is TRBV28, with TRBD1 as a possible D gene (6 bases). Trimming took 6 bases from V and 3 from J, leaving 10 bases between them. From germline, CDR1 is MDHEN and CDR2 SYDVKM. The CDR3 runs to 13 residues. The CDR3 protein is CASRVTGTDTQYF. CDR3 bases: TGTGCCAGCAGAGTAACAGGGACAGATACGCAGTATTTT.

The J gene is TRBJ2-4, the V gene TRBV13; no definite D call. Between the trimmed V and J ends, which lost 5 bases and 0 bases, there was a span of 5 bases. This CDR3 comprises 13 residues. Germline V gene lookup returns CDR1 PRHDT and CDR2 FYEKMQ (reference sequence). The CDR3 protein is CASSRLAKNIQYF. The CDR3, as DNA: TGTGCCAGCAGCCGACTAGCCAAAAACATTCAGTACTTC.

In this sample, this clone turned up a few times. The chain carries TRBV18 and TRBJ2-2, with TRBD1 as a possible D gene (5 bases). Looked up from germline, CDR1 is KGHSH and CDR2 is LQKENI. CDR3 length: 15 residues. V was trimmed by 3 bases and J by 1 base, leaving 9 bases between them. CDR3 amino acids: CASSPVDKNTGELFF. The DNA for the CDR3 is TGTGCCAGCTCACCGGTGGACAAGAACACCGGGGAGCTGTTTTTT.

This clone was observed once. V and J are TRBV19 and TRBJ2-5; 9 positions agree with TRBD1. Germline assignment: CDR1 LNHDA and CDR2 SQIVND (reference sequence). J lost 7 bases, V lost 2 bases, and 5 bases had no gene match. The CDR3 has 14 amino acids. This CDR3 is CASSIISGQGTQYF. The CDR3, as DNA: TGTGCCAGTAGTATAATTTCGGGACAGGGGACCCAGTACTTC.

This chain joins TRBV28 and TRBJ2-2; D may be TRBD1 (6 bases). The CDR3 loop spans 16 amino acids. Trimming left V 5 bases short and J 1 base short, with 14 bases between. CDR1 is MDHEN and CDR2 is SYDVKM in the germline V gene. CDR3 in amino acids: CASSRITGKNTGELFF. The DNA for the CDR3 is TGTGCCAGCAGTCGAATCACAGGGAAGAACACCGGGGAGCTGTTTTTT.

The sample holds a few counts of this clone. The chain joins TRBV7-8 to TRBJ1-5; the D gene is possibly TRBD1 (6 bases). CDR1 is SGHVS, CDR2 FQNEAQ, per germline. This CDR3 is built from 19 residues. V was pared by 5 bases and J by 2 bases, with 25 bases between. The DNA for the CDR3 is TGTGCCAGCAGCCCCGCAAGTGTACGGGGGCCTCGTGGCAATCAGCCCCAGCATTTT. Protein: CASSPASVRGPRGNQPQHF.

The sample holds one count of this clone. This sequence joins TRBV7-2 and TRBJ2-1; possibly TRBD2 for D (5 bases). V lost 5 bases to trimming and J lost 3 bases, with 11 bases between them. Germline lookup yields CDR1 SGHTA and CDR2 FQGNSA. This CDR3 is built from 14 residues. CDR3 sequence reads: CASSRDYNYNEQFF. The CDR3 DNA sequence: TGTGCCAGCAGCCGCGACTACAACTACAATGAGCAGTTCTTC.

The chain carries TRBV28 and TRBJ2-5; perhaps TRBD1 as D (5 bases). V lost 5 bases, J lost 0 bases, and 16 bases lay in between. Germline CDR1 is MDHEN and CDR2 is SYDVKM. The CDR3 spans 16 residues. The CDR3 sequence is CASSLRQTRYQETQYF. DNA of the CDR3: TGTGCCAGCAGTCTGCGACAGACCCGGTACCAAGAGACCCAGTACTTC.